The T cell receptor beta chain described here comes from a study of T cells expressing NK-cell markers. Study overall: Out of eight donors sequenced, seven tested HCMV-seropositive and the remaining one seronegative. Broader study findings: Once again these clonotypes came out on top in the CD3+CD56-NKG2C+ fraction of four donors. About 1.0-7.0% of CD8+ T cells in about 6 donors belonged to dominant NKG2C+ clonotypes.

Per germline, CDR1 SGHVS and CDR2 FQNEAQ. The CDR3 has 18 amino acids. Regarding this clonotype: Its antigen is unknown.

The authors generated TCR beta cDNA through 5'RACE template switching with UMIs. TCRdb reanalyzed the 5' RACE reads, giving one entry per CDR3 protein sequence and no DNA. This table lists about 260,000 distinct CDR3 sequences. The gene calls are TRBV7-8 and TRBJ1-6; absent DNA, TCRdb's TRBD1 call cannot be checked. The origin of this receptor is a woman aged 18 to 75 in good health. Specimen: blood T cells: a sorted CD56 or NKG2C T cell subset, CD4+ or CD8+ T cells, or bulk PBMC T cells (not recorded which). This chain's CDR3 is CASSLRQRGDFGHSPLHF.